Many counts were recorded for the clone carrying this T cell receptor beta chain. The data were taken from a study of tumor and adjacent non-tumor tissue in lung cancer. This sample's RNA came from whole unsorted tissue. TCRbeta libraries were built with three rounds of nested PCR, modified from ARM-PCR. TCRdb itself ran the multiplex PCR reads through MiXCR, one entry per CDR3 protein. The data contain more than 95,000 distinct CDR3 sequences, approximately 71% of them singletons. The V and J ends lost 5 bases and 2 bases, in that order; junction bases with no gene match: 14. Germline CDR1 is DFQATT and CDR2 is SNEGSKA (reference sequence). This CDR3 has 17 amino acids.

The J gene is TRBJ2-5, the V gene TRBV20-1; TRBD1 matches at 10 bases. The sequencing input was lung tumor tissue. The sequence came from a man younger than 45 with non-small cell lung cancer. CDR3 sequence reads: CSASGTGVGLSQETQYF. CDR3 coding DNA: TGCAGTGCTTCCGGGACAGGGGTCGGATTAAGTCAAGAGACCCAGTACTTC.